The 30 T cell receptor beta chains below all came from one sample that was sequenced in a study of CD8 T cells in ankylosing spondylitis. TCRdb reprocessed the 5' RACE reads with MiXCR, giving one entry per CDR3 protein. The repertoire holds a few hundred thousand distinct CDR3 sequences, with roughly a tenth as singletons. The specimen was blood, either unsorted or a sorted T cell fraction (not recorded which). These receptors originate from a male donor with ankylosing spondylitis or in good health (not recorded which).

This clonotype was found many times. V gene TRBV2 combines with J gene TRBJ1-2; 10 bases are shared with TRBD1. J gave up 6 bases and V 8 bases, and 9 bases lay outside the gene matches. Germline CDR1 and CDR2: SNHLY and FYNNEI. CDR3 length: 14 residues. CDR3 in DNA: TGTGCCAGCGGCGACAGGGGGCGTTTCGATGGCTACACCTTC. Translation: CASGDRGRFDGYTF.

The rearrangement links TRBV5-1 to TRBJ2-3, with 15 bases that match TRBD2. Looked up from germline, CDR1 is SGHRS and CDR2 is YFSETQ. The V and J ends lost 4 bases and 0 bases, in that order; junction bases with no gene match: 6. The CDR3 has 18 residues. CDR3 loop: CASSRGLAGGGSTDTQYF. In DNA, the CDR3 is TGCGCCAGCAGCCGGGGACTAGCGGGGGGCGGGAGCACAGATACGCAGTATTTT.

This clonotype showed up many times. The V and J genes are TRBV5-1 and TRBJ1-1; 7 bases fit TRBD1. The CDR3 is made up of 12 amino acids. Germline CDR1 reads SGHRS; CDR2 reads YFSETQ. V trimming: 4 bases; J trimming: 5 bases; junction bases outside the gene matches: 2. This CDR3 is CASSMGQTEAFF. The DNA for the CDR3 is TGCGCCAGCAGCATGGGACAGACTGAAGCTTTCTTT.

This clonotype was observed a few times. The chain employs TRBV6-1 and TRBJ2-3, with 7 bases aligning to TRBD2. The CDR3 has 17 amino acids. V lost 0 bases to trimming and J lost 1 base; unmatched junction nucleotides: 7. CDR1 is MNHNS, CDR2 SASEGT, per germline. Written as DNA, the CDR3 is TGTGCCAGCAGTGAAGCGGGACTAAACGGGGGCACAGATACGCAGTATTTT. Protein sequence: CASSEAGLNGGTDTQYF.

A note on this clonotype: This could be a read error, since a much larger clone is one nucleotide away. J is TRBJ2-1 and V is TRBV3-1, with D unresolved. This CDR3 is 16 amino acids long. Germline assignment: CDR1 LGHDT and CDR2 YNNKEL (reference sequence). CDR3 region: CASSQDYSSSYNEQLF. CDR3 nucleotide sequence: TGTGCCAGCAGCCAAGATTATAGTAGCTCCTACAATGAGCAGCTCTTC.

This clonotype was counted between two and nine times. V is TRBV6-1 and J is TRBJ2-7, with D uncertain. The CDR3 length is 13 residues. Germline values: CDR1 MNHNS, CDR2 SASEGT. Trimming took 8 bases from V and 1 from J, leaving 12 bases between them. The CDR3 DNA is TGTGCCAGCGGTACCTCACCGTCCTACGAGCAGTACTTC. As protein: CASGTSPSYEQYF.

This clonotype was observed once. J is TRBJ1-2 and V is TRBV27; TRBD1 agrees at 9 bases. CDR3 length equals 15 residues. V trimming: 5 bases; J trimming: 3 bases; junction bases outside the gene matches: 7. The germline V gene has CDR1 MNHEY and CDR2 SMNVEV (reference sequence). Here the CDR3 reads CASSTRTGADYGYTF. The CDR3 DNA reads TGTGCCAGCAGTACACGGACAGGGGCAGACTATGGCTACACCTTC.

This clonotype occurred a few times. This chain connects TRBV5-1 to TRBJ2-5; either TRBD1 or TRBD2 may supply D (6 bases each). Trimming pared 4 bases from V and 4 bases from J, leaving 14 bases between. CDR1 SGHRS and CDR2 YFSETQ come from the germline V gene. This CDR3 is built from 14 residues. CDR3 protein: CASSDGRGGETQYF. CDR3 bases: TGCGCCAGCAGCGATGGCAGGGGAGGAGAGACCCAGTACTTC.

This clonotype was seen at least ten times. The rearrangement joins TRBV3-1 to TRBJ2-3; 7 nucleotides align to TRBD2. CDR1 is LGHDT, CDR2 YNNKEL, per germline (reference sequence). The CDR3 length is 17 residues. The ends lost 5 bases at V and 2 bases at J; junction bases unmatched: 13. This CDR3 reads CASSEGFSGHPTDTQYF. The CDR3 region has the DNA TGTGCCAGCAGCGAAGGTTTTAGCGGGCACCCCACAGATACGCAGTATTTT.

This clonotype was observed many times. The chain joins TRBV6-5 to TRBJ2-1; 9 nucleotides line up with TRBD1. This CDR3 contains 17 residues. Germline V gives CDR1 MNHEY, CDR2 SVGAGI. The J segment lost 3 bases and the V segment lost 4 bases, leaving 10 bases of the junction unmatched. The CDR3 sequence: CASSSRPTGGGYNEQFF. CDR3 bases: TGTGCCAGCAGTTCCCGCCCTACAGGGGGCGGCTACAATGAGCAGTTCTTC.

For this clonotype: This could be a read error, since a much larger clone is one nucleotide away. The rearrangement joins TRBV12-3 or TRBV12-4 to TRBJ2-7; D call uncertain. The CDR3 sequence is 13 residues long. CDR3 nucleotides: TGTGCCAGCAGCCTGGGCCCATCCTACGGGCAGTACTTC. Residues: CASSLGPSYGQYF.

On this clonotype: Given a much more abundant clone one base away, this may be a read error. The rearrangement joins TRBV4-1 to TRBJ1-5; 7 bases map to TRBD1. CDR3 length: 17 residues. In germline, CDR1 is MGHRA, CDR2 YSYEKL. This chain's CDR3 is CSSSQDRDSYSNQPQHF. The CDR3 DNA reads TGCTCCAGCAGCCAAGATAGGGACAGTTATAGCAATCAGCCCCAGCATTTT.

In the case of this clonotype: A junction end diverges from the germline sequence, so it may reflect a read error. The CDR3 DNA sequence: TGTGCTAGCAGCCGAGGTCGGACAGCGGCCCCCGTGGGTTACGAGCAGTACTTC. This translates into CASSRGRTAAPVGYEQYF. This rearrangement joins TRBV7-7 to TRBJ2-7; the D gene is possibly TRBD1 (6 bases). This CDR3 spans 18 amino acids. The germline CDR1 and CDR2 sequences are SSHAT and FNYEAQ (reference sequence).

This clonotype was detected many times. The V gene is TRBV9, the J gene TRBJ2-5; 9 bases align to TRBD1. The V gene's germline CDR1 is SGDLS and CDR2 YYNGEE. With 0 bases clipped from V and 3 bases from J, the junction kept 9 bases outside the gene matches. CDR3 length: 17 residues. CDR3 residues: CASSVEATGGEEETQYF. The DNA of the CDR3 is TGTGCCAGCAGCGTAGAAGCCACAGGGGGCGAGGAAGAGACCCAGTACTTC.

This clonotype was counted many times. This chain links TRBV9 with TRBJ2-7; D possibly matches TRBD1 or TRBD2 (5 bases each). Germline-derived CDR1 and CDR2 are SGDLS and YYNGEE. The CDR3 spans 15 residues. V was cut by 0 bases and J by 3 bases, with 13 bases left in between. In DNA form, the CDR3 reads TGTGCCAGCAGCGTAGCTACAGGAGGAAACTACGAGCAGTACTTC. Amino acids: CASSVATGGNYEQYF.

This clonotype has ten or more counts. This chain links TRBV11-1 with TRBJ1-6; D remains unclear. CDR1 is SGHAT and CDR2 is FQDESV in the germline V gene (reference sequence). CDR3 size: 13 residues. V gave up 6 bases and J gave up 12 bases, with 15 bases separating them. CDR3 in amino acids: CASRRLRTEPLHF. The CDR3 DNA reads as TGTGCCAGCAGACGGCTCAGAACTGAACCCCTCCACTTT. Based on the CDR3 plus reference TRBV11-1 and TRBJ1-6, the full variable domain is EAEVAQSPRYKITEKSQAVAFWCDPISGHATLYWYRQILGQGPELLVQFQDESVVDDSQLPKDRFSAERLKGVDSTLKIQPAELGDSAMYLCASRRLRTEPLHFGNGTRLTVT.

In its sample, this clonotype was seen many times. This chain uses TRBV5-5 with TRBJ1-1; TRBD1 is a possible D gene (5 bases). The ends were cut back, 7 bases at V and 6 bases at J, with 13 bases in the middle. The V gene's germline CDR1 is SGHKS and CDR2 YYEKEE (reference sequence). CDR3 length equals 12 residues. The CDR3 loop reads CASGGGLSEAFF. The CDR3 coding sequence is TGTGCCAGCGGGGGAGGGCTCTCTGAAGCTTTCTTT.

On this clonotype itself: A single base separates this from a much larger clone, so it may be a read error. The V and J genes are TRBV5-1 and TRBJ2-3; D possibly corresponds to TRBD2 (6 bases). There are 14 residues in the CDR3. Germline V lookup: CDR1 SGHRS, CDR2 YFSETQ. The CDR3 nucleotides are TGCGTCAGCAGCGGGCCGATTAGCACAGATACGCAGTATTTT. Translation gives CVSSGPISTDTQYF.

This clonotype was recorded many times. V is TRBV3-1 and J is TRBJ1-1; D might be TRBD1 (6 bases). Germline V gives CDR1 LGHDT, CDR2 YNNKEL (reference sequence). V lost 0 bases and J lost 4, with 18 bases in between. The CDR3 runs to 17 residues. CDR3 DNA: TGTGCCAGCAGCCAAGAGGCGGCGGCGGGGGCCATCACTGAAGCTTTCTTT. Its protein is CASSQEAAAGAITEAFF.

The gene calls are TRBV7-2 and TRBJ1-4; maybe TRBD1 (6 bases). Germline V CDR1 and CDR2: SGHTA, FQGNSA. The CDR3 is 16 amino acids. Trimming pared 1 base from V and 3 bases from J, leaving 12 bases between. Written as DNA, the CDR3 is TGTGCCAGCAGCTTAGGGGGGGCGTTGTCTAATGAAAAACTGTTTTTT. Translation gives CASSLGGALSNEKLFF.

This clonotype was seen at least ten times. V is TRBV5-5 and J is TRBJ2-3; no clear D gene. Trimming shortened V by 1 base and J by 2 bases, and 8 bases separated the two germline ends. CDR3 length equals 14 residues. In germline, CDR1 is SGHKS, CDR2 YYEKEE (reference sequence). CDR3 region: CASSLMVNTDTQYF. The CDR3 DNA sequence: TGTGCCAGCAGCTTGATGGTAAACACAGATACGCAGTATTTT.

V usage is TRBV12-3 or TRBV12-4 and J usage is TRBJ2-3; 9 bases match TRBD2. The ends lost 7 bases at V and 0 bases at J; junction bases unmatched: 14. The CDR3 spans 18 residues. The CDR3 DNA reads TGTGCCAGCAAATTTGCGACTAGCGGATTCTCTAGCACAGATACGCAGTATTTT. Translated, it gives CASKFATSGFSSTDTQYF.

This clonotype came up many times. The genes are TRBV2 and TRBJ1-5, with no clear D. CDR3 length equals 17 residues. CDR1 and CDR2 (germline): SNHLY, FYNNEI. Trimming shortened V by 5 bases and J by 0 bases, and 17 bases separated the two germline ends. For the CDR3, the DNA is TGTGCCAGCAGTTTAGGACGGAGCCAATATAGCAATCAGCCCCAGCATTTT. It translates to CASSLGRSQYSNQPQHF.

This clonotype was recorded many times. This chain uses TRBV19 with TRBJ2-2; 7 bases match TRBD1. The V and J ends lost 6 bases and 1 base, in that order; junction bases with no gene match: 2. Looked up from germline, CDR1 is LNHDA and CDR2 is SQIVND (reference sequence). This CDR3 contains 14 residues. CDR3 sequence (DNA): TGTGCCAGTAGGGGACAGCAGAACACCGGGGAGCTGTTTTTT. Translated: CASRGQQNTGELFF. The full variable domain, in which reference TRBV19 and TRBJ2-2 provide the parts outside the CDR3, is DGGITQSPKYLFRKEGQNVTLSCEQNLNHDAMYWYRQDPGQGLRLIYYSQIVNDFQKGDIAEGYSVSREKKESFPLTVTSAQKNPTAFYLCASRGQQNTGELFFGEGSRLTVL.

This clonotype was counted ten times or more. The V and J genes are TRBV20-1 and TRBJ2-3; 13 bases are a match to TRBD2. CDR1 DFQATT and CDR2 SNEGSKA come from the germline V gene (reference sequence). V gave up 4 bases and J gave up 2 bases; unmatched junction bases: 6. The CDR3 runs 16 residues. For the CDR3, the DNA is TGCAGTGCTAAGGCGGGGACTAGCGGGGCCACAGATACGCAGTATTTT. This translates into CSAKAGTSGATDTQYF.

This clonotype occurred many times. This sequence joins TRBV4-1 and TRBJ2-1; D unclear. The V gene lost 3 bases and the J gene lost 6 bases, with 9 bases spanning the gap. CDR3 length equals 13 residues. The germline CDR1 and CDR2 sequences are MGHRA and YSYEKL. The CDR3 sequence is CASSHMLVNEQFF. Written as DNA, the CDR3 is TGCGCCAGCAGCCATATGCTAGTCAATGAGCAGTTCTTC.

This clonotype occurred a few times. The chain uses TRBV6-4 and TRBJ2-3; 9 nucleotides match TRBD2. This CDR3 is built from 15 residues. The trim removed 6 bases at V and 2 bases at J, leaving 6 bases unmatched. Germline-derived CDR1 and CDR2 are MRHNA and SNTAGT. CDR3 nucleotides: TGTGCCAGCAGCCAGCGGGGGGAATTCACAGATACGCAGTATTTT. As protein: CASSQRGEFTDTQYF.

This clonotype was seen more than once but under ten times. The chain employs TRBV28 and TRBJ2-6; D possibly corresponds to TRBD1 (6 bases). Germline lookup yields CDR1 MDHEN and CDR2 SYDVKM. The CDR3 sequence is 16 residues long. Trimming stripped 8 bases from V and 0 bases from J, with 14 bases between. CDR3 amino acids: CASGAGVFSGANVLTF. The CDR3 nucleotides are TGTGCCAGCGGGGCAGGGGTTTTCTCTGGGGCCAACGTCCTGACTTTC.

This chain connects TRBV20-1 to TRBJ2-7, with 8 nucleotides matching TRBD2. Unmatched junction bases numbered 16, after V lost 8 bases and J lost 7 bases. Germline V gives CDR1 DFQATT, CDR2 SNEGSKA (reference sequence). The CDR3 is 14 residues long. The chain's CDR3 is CSPLAGAGVLEQYF. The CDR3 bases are TGCAGTCCCCTCGCCGGAGCGGGGGTACTTGAGCAGTACTTC.

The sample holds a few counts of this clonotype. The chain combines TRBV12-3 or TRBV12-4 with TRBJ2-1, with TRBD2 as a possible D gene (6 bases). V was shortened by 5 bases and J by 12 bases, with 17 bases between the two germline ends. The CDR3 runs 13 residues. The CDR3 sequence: CASSPSGAKGQFF. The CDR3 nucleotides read TGTGCCAGCAGTCCCTCGGGAGCTAAGGGGCAGTTCTTC.